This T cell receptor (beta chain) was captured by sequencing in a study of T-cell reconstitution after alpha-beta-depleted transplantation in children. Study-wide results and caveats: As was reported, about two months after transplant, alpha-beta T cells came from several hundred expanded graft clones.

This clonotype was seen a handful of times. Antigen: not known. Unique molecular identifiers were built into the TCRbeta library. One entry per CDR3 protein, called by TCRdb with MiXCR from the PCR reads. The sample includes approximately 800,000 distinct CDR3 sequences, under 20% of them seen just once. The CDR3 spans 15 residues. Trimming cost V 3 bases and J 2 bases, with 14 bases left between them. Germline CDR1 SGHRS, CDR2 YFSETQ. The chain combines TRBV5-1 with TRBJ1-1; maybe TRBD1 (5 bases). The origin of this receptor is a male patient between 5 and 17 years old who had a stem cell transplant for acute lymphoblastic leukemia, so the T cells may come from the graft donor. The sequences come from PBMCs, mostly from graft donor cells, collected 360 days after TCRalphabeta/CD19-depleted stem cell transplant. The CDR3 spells CASSSRDGPNTEAFF. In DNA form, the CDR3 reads TGCGCCAGCAGCTCCCGGGACGGACCCAACACTGAAGCTTTCTTT.